This TCR beta chain was identified during a study of CD8 T cells in Susac syndrome. RNA totalling 0.5 to 1 ug underwent reverse transcription with random hexamers. Amplification of the TCR beta CDR3 was carried out by immunoSEQ multiplex PCR, which spanned a total of 54 Vbeta and 13 Jbeta segments. TCRdb recomputed calls from the immunoSEQ multiplex PCR reads with MiXCR, one row per CDR3 protein. Of some 260,000 distinct CDR3 sequences listed, 90% to 95% were seen once; the top ten hold around 0.072%. Germline V gene sequence: CDR1 DFQATT, CDR2 SNEGSKA (reference sequence). V was pared by 0 bases and J by 6 bases, with 6 bases of the junction left unmatched. There are 15 residues in the CDR3. Treatment-naive patients with stable or active relapsing-remitting disease were the multiple sclerosis controls. Purification of the CD8+ and CD4+ T cells relied on negative isolation, and TEMRA cells underwent FACS enrichment.

This clonotype was observed once. The gene calls are TRBV20-1 and TRBJ2-1; 9 bases match TRBD1. Material for sequencing was CD4+ T cells from PBMCs. The clonotype was recovered from a human donor with multiple sclerosis. As DNA, the CDR3 is TGCAGTGCTAGAGATTTCCCGGGACAGGGCAATGAGCAGTTCTTC. Translation: CSARDFPGQGNEQFF.